The 28 T cell receptor beta chains below all came from one sample that was sequenced in a study of T cell repertoires in cytomegalovirus infection. TCRdb called the reads again in MiXCR, with one record for every CDR3 protein. The sample includes 490,000 or so distinct CDR3 sequences, roughly 10% of them seen just once. Specimen: PBMCs. The receptors were gathered from a human donor in good health (CMV status not recorded). Some clones in this sample may be carry-over from other donors' samples.

This clonotype appeared a few times. The gene calls are TRBV12-3 or TRBV12-4 and TRBJ1-2, with TRBD1 matching 7 bases. Trimming took 6 bases from V and 0 from J; bases not matched to a gene: 7. The CDR3 extends over 15 amino acids. CDR3 protein: CASSDNRGANYGYTF. CDR3 bases: TGTGCCAGCAGCGATAACAGGGGAGCTAACTATGGCTACACCTTC.

J is TRBJ2-2 and V is TRBV19; 10 bases agree with TRBD1. This CDR3 has 17 amino acids. Trimming cost V 5 bases and J 5 bases; bases outside gene matches: 11. Germline loops: CDR1 LNHDA, CDR2 SQIVND (reference sequence). The CDR3 nucleotides read TGTGCCAGTAGTGTCCGGGACAGGGGAGGGAAAACCGGGGAGCTGTTTTTT. This translates into CASSVRDRGGKTGELFF.

The chain links TRBV4-2 to TRBJ2-1, with a weak D call TRBD2 (5 bases). The CDR3 consists of 15 residues. Trimming cost V 1 base and J 8 bases, with 15 bases left between them. CDR1 is LGHNA, CDR2 YNFKEQ, per germline. In DNA, the CDR3 is TGTGCCAGCAGCCAAGGCGGTCGGGAAGTAGATGAGCAGTTCTTC. Amino acids: CASSQGGREVDEQFF.

There are many counts of this clonotype. The genes are TRBV6-6 and TRBJ1-1; D unresolved. The CDR3 has 15 residues. V lost 0 bases to trimming and J lost 2 bases, with 10 bases between them. The germline CDR1 and CDR2 sequences are MNHNY and SVGAGI (reference sequence). This chain's CDR3 is CASSYSSLGNTEAFF. In DNA, the CDR3 is TGTGCCAGCAGTTACTCGAGTCTGGGAAACACTGAAGCTTTCTTT.

The gene calls are TRBV20-1 and TRBJ2-1, with 7 bases that match TRBD2. CDR3 size: 14 residues. V dropped 3 bases and J dropped 6; count of bases not matched to a gene: 8. CDR1 DFQATT and CDR2 SNEGSKA come from the germline V gene (reference sequence). CDR3 coding DNA: TGCAGTGCTAGTCTATGGGAGGGCCCCAATGAGCAGTTCTTC. This translates into CSASLWEGPNEQFF.

This clonotype was counted ten times or more. The junction departs from germline at one end; a sequencing error may be responsible. This chain joins TRBV28 and TRBJ2-7; 12 bases are shared with TRBD2. This CDR3 is built from 16 residues. Germline-derived CDR1 and CDR2 are MDHEN and SYDVKM. DNA of the CDR3: TGTGCCAGCAGTTTGACCCAAACTAGCGGGAGGCCTGTAAGGGACTTC. Translation: CASSLTQTSGRPVRDF.

This clonotype was counted ten times or more. The chain is built from TRBV19 and TRBJ1-5; unclear D gene. This CDR3 has 15 residues. Germline V lookup: CDR1 LNHDA, CDR2 SQIVND (reference sequence). V was shortened by 6 bases and J by 0 bases, with 12 bases between the two germline ends. CDR3 in DNA: TGTGCCAGTAGCTGGTCTGGGGATAGCAATCAGCCCCAGCATTTT. It specifies CASSWSGDSNQPQHF.

The chain links TRBV29-1 to TRBJ1-1; the D is unclear. V lost 7 bases to trimming and J lost 8 bases, with 11 bases between them. CDR1 and CDR2 (germline): SQVTM, ANQGSEA. This CDR3 comprises 10 residues. CDR3 DNA: TGCAGCGGATTTGGTAGCGAAGCTTTCTTT. Translating gives CSGFGSEAFF. The variable domain in full, with the rest retrieved from reference TRBV29-1 and TRBJ1-1, is SAVISQKPSRDICQRGTSLTIQCQVDSQVTMMFWYRQQPGQSLTLIATANQGSEATYESGFVIDKFPISRPNLTFSTLTVSNMSPEDSSIYLCSGFGSEAFFGQGTRLTVV.

This clonotype was picked up many times. The V gene is TRBV10-3, the J gene TRBJ1-5; D is unresolved. Germline values: CDR1 ENHRY, CDR2 SYGVKD. This CDR3 has 14 amino acids. The V end lost 11 bases, the J end lost 3 bases, and 17 bases lay between the germline ends. The CDR3 sequence is CAVKGSSFNQPQHF. As DNA, the CDR3 is TGTGCCGTCAAAGGTAGCTCGTTCAATCAGCCCCAGCATTTT.

This clonotype came up once. A read error may be the cause here, since a much bigger clone is one base away. This is likely a read error, given that the CDR3 carries no conserved phenylalanine or tryptophan at its end. The rearrangement joins TRBV5-6 to TRBJ2-7; D gene ambiguous. Germline-derived CDR1 and CDR2 are SGHDT and YYEEEE. This CDR3 region has 13 residues. V dropped 1 base and J dropped 3 bases, with 8 bases sitting between them. In DNA form, the CDR3 reads TGTGCCAGCAGCTTGAGGTATCTCTACGAGCAGTACTCC. Translated: CASSLRYLYEQYS.

The V and J genes are TRBV4-1 and TRBJ1-2, with 7 bases fitting TRBD1. Trimming cost V 1 base and J 4 bases; bases outside gene matches: 15. Germline CDR1 reads MGHRA; CDR2 reads YSYEKL. CDR3 length: 18 residues. DNA for the CDR3: TGCGCCAGCAGCCAAGGGAGTTCTTCGCGGGGACAGATCTATGGCTACACCTTC. Encoded protein: CASSQGSSSRGQIYGYTF.

In its sample, this clonotype was seen many times. The J gene is TRBJ2-5, the V gene TRBV6-2 or TRBV6-3; TRBD1 matches at 9 bases. Germline V lookup: CDR1 MNHEY, CDR2 SVGEGT. There are 16 residues in the CDR3. Unmatched junction bases numbered 12, after V lost 7 bases and J lost 3 bases. The CDR3 nucleotides are TGTGCCAGCAAGTTTGGCCCGGGACAGGGCGAAGAGACCCAGTACTTC. Protein product: CASKFGPGQGEETQYF.

This clonotype was seen ten or more times. The chain joins TRBV12-5 to TRBJ2-1; the D call may be TRBD1 or TRBD2 (6 bases each). Per germline, CDR1 LGHNT and CDR2 FRNRAP. V lost 6 bases to trimming and J lost 3 bases, with 12 bases between them. CDR3 size: 14 residues. For the CDR3, the DNA is TGTGCTAGTGGGCTAGGGGGGATCTACAATGAGCAGTTCTTC. Protein: CASGLGGIYNEQFF.

This clonotype has a count of ten or more. The chain carries TRBV14 and TRBJ2-7; 7 nucleotides match TRBD1. Germline-derived CDR1 and CDR2 are SGHDN and FVKESK. This CDR3 comprises 14 residues. V was pared by 4 bases and J by 5 bases, with 8 bases of the junction left unmatched. Here the CDR3 reads CASSLGQRLNEQYF. Here the CDR3 DNA reads TGTGCCAGCAGCCTGGGACAGAGGCTGAACGAGCAGTACTTC.

This clonotype was observed at least ten times. The chain recombines TRBV7-3 with TRBJ2-6, with 7 bases matching TRBD1. After removal of 5 bases from V and 2 bases from J, the junction contained 9 bases not matched to a gene. This CDR3 has 17 amino acids. The germline V gene encodes CDR1 SGHTA and CDR2 FQGTGA. The DNA for the CDR3 is TGTGCCAGCAGCCCTCGACAGGGTAGAGCTGGGGCCAACGTCCTGACTTTC. Translating gives CASSPRQGRAGANVLTF.

This clonotype was seen ten or more times. The J gene is TRBJ2-3, the V gene TRBV3-1, with 8 bases aligning to TRBD1. Germline CDR1 reads LGHDT; CDR2 reads YNNKEL (reference sequence). CDR3 size: 16 residues. V shed 5 bases, J shed 5 bases, and the junction held 12 bases outside the gene matches. The CDR3 nucleotides are TGTGCCAGCAGCGCTCGCGGCAGGGGGCAGGGAGATACGCAGTATTTT. Translating it yields CASSARGRGQGDTQYF.

This clonotype was seen repeatedly, ten times or more. The chain has TRBV6-1 and TRBJ2-6; D is tentatively TRBD1 or TRBD2 (5 bases each). This CDR3 comprises 14 residues. The V end was cut by 6 bases, the J end by 4 bases, with 10 bases between. Germline CDR1 and CDR2: MNHNS and SASEGT. For the CDR3, the DNA is TGTGCCAGCAGCGGGGCAGGGGGGGCCAACGTCCTGACTTTC. Translating it yields CASSGAGGANVLTF.

This clonotype was seen at least ten times. CDR3 DNA sequence: TGCAGCAACGAGGGTAGACTCGAAGAAACAGGGAATCTCAATGAGCAGTTCTTC. It yields the protein CSNEGRLEETGNLNEQFF. This chain connects TRBV29-1 to TRBJ2-1, with D perhaps matching TRBD1 (6 bases). V was trimmed by 8 bases and J by 6 bases, leaving 32 bases between them. Germline CDR1 and CDR2: SQVTM and ANQGSEA. The CDR3 contains 18 residues.

There are a few counts of this clonotype. The chain combines TRBV9 with TRBJ1-1; TRBD1 agrees at 8 bases. With 1 base clipped from V and 1 base from J, the junction kept 6 bases outside the gene matches. The CDR3 runs 16 residues. CDR1 is SGDLS, CDR2 YYNGEE, per germline. For the CDR3, the DNA is TGTGCCAGCAGCGTATCCGCAGGGGGCTCGAACACTGAAGCTTTCTTT. Its protein is CASSVSAGGSNTEAFF.

Ten or more counts support this clonotype. This chain connects TRBV20-1 to TRBJ2-3; TRBD1 agrees at 9 bases. The CDR3 totals 15 residues. Germline V gene data show CDR1 as DFQATT and CDR2 as SNEGSKA (reference sequence). The V segment lost 7 bases and the J segment 3 bases; nucleotides outside the gene matches: 11. The chain's CDR3 is CSGSTGGGSTDTQYF. The CDR3 DNA reads TGCAGTGGGTCAACAGGGGGCGGGTCAACAGATACGCAGTATTTT.

The sample holds many counts of this clonotype. The chain couples TRBV7-9 to TRBJ2-5; TRBD2 matches 10 bases. The germline CDR1 and CDR2 sequences are SEHNR and FQNEAQ (reference sequence). CDR3 size: 18 residues. The J segment lost 1 base and the V segment lost 8 bases, leaving 16 bases of the junction unmatched. For the CDR3, the DNA is TGTGCCAGCGAAAATCAGCGGGAGGGCCGCTATTTCCAAGAGACCCAGTACTTC. Protein product: CASENQREGRYFQETQYF.

This clonotype was counted a few times. The V gene is TRBV5-1, the J gene TRBJ1-1; D remains ambiguous. Germline CDR1 is SGHRS and CDR2 is YFSETQ. CDR3 length: 15 residues. The germline V and J ends were trimmed by 3 bases and 0 bases, with 12 bases remaining between them. As DNA, the CDR3 is TGCGCCAGCAGCTCTCCCAGAGGAGTGAACACTGAAGCTTTCTTT. Residues: CASSSPRGVNTEAFF.

V and J are TRBV6-6 and TRBJ1-4, with TRBD1 as a possible D gene (6 bases). The CDR3 consists of 14 residues. Deletions cut 6 bases from V and 8 bases from J, with 16 bases between. Germline V gives CDR1 MNHNY, CDR2 SVGAGI (reference sequence). In DNA form, the CDR3 reads TGTGCCAGCAGACAACAGGGCGGAGGGGAAAAACTGTTTTTT. As protein: CASRQQGGGEKLFF.

This clonotype appeared many times. This chain joins TRBV4-2 and TRBJ2-1; D is undetermined. CDR1 and CDR2 (germline): LGHNA, YNFKEQ. This CDR3 is built from 13 residues. V was clipped by 0 bases and J by 10 bases, with 10 bases between them. CDR3 protein: CASSQDTNPEQFF. CDR3 nucleotide sequence: TGTGCCAGCAGCCAAGATACTAACCCGGAGCAGTTCTTC.

This clonotype showed up many times. This chain links TRBV11-3 with TRBJ1-2, with D unclear. CDR3 length: 13 amino acids. Germline V gives CDR1 SGHNT, CDR2 YENEEA. V lost 5 bases, J lost 4 bases, and 11 bases lay in between. CDR3 protein: CASSQDGSYGYTF. The CDR3 nucleotides are TGTGCCAGCAGCCAGGACGGTTCCTATGGCTACACCTTC.

The sample holds a few counts of this clonotype. Here the CDR3 DNA reads TGTGCCAGCGCGGGACAGTTCTACGAGCAGTACTTC. The encoded protein is CASAGQFYEQYF. V usage is TRBV28 and J usage is TRBJ2-7; D is possibly TRBD1 (7 bases). Germline loops: CDR1 MDHEN, CDR2 SYDVKM. CDR3 size: 12 residues. Trimming left V 8 bases short and J 3 bases short, with 11 bases between.

This clonotype was seen at least ten times. The genes are TRBV6-5 and TRBJ2-2, with D uncertain. The CDR3 is 16 amino acids. Trimming shortened V by 6 bases and J by 0 bases, and 14 bases separated the two germline ends. Germline V gene lookup returns CDR1 MNHEY and CDR2 SVGAGI. The CDR3 bases are TGTGCCAGCAGAAACTCCGCCAACTCGAACACCGGGGAGCTGTTTTTT. Translated: CASRNSANSNTGELFF.

This chain uses TRBV29-1 with TRBJ2-7; 9 bases are shared with TRBD1. The CDR3 has 14 residues. Germline V gene data show CDR1 as SQVTM and CDR2 as ANQGSEA. V shed 3 bases, J shed 3 bases, and the junction held 6 bases outside the gene matches. CDR3 amino acids: CSVEVGTGNYEQYF. CDR3 nucleotides: TGCAGCGTTGAGGTGGGGACAGGGAACTACGAGCAGTACTTC.